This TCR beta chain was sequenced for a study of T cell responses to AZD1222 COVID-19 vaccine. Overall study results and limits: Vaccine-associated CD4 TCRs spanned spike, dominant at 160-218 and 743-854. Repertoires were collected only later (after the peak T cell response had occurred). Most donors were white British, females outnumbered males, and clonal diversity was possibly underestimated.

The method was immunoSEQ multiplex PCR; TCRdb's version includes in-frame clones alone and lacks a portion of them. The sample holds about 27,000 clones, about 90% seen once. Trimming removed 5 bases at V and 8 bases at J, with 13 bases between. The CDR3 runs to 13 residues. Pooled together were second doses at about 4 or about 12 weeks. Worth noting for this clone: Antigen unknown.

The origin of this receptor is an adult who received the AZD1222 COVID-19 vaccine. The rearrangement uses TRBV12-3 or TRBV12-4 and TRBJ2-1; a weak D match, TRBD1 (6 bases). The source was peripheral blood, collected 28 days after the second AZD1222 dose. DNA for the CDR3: TGTGCCAGCAGTCGCGACAGGTATGATGAGCAGTTCTTC. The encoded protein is CASSRDRYDEQFF.